This T cell receptor beta chain was identified during a study of shared clonotypes between healthy human individuals. The study's findings and limits: Exclusively blood specimens were collected; tissue repertoires likely differ. A limitation of the genetic and exposure-history diversity represented arose from few donors.

CDR1 and CDR2 from the germline V gene are MNHNY and SVGAGI (reference sequence). The V segment lost 5 bases and the J segment 5 bases; nucleotides outside the gene matches: 9. The CDR3 spans 15 residues. With respect to this clone: What it recognizes is unknown.

Clones were read by immunoSEQ multiplex PCR, and TCRdb kept only the in-frame ones, dropping some. The sample consists of about 2.3 million clones, more than 80% of them appearing once. The chain recombines TRBV6-6 with TRBJ2-5, with 9 nucleotides matching TRBD1. The sequencing sample was made of naive CD4+ T cells from PBMCs. Subset defined: CD45RA+ positively selected. The receptor's source is a man younger than 35 in good health. Some clones in this sample may be carry-over from other donors' samples. As DNA, the CDR3 is TGTGCCAGCAGTATTGGACAGGGGAGGTGGGAGACCCAGTACTTC. Translating it yields CASSIGQGRWETQYF.